The entry that follows covers one T cell receptor beta chain sequence. The antigen is unknown. Germline V gene data show CDR1 as SGHDT and CDR2 as YYEEEE. The CDR3 has 17 residues. Trimming took off 3 bases at V and 2 bases at J, with 15 bases between the two ends. The sample is drawn from a study of shared clonotypes between healthy human individuals. For the study at large: For every donor, three CD4 naive, three CD4 memory, two CD8 naive and one CD8 memory plates were used. Regarding the study as a whole: It was expected that sequencing depth would affect clonotype sharing among donors.

Naive CD8 cells, CD45RO-negative and positively selected for CCR7, excluded terminally differentiated effector memory CD45RA+ cells. TCRdb keeps only in-frame clones here, not all; method: immunoSEQ multiplex PCR. The sample contains 1.5 million to 2.5 million clones, about 95% of which appear only once. The specimen sequenced was naive CD8+ T cells sorted from blood. The J gene is TRBJ2-6, the V gene TRBV5-6; a weak D match, TRBD2 (5 bases). The sequence was obtained from a man between 18 and 29 years old in good health. Written as DNA, the CDR3 is TGTGCCAGCAGCTCCGGGCTAGCCGGCGCTGGGGCCAACGTCCTGACTTTC. This encodes CASSSGLAGAGANVLTF.